This T cell receptor (beta chain) is drawn from a study of CD8+CD57+ T cells in acquired aplastic anemia. Study background: Mean DNA quantity obtained from sorted CD4+ and CD8+ cells was about 3.5 ug. Study results and limitations: Almost 30 shared CD8+ CDR3s appeared highly expressed within patients' immunodominant clones. The study found no significant CD8+ Simpson's diversity difference between patients and controls.

CD8+CD57+ cell expansion had been shown by flow cytometry in patients chosen for sequencing. A severe acquired aplastic anemia diagnosis applied to all patients. A word on this clonotype: The target antigen is unknown.

The J segment lost 7 bases and the V segment lost 4 bases, leaving 9 bases of the junction unmatched. The CDR3 runs to 14 residues. The V gene's germline CDR1 is SQVTM and CDR2 ANQGSEA. The template for TCR beta VDJ and CDR3 sequence profiling was genomic DNA. Via MiXCR, TCRdb re-called the reads, giving one row per CDR3 protein. In the table there are roughly 500,000 distinct CDR3 sequences, around 32% of which are singletons. The rearrangement links TRBV29-1 to TRBJ1-2, with TRBD1 matching over 10 bases. This receptor was obtained from a human donor with aplastic anemia. The sample comprised sorted CD4+, CD8+, or CD8+CD57+ T cells (not recorded which) from PBMCs. Written as DNA, the CDR3 is TGCAGCGTTGGGGGACCGGGACAGGGGTCTGGCTACACCTTC. Protein product: CSVGGPGQGSGYTF.